Each of the 21 T cell receptor beta chains below was sequenced from the same sample in a study of blood T cell repertoires in COVID-19. Clones were read by immunoSEQ multiplex PCR, and TCRdb kept only the in-frame ones, dropping some. Of over 300,000 clones in the sample, approximately 90% were seen once. Sequencing input: PBMCs or T cells enriched from blood (not recorded which). The source of these receptors is a woman in her 30s with acute COVID-19.

This clone has a handful of counts. One junction end does not reproduce the germline sequence, and a read error may be involved. This chain joins TRBV29-1 and TRBJ2-3, with TRBD2 matching 11 bases. Germline V gene sequence: CDR1 SQVTM, CDR2 ANQGSEA. This CDR3 spans 15 amino acids. As DNA, the CDR3 is TGCAGCGCTGAACGGCTAGCGGGGGGAGTGGATACGCAGTATTTT. Protein sequence: CSAERLAGGVDTQYF.

CDR3 region: CASSRHGGNTDTQYF. The CDR3 DNA reads as TGTGCCAGCAGCCGGCACGGGGGAAACACAGATACGCAGTATTTT. The rearrangement joins TRBV7-9 to TRBJ2-3; possible D gene TRBD2, 6 bases. Germline-derived CDR1 and CDR2 are SEHNR and FQNEAQ (reference sequence). The CDR3 contains 15 residues. Trimming pared 5 bases from V and 2 bases from J, leaving 14 bases between.

This clone was seen a handful of times. The CDR3 spells CASRRQGGGTEAFF. CDR3 DNA sequence: TGTGCCAGCAGGCGACAGGGGGGAGGGACTGAAGCTTTCTTT. The V and J genes are TRBV2 and TRBJ1-1; 9 bases line up with TRBD1. CDR1 and CDR2 (germline): SNHLY, FYNNEI. The V gene end was trimmed by 6 bases and the J gene end by 5 bases; junction bases not matched to a gene: 7. The CDR3 extends over 14 amino acids.

This clone has only a few counts. The DNA for the CDR3 is TGTGCCAGCAGTTACTCGGACCCGTGGAGGAGTACGCAGTATTTT. This encodes CASSYSDPWRSTQYF. The V call is TRBV6-6, the J call TRBJ2-3; D perhaps matches TRBD2 (5 bases). From germline, CDR1 is MNHNY and CDR2 SVGAGI (reference sequence). Deletions cut 0 bases from V and 8 bases from J, with 15 bases between. The CDR3 is made up of 15 amino acids.

The gene calls are TRBV6-5 and TRBJ1-1, with D unclear. This CDR3 contains 13 residues. V lost 3 bases to trimming and J lost 5 bases, with 10 bases between them. Germline V gene lookup returns CDR1 MNHEY and CDR2 SVGAGI. CDR3 coding DNA: TGTGCCAGCAGTTATCGAGGGTTGACTGAAGCTTTCTTT. It yields the protein CASSYRGLTEAFF.

The V call is TRBV7-2, the J call TRBJ1-1; TRBD1 is a possible D gene (5 bases). Trimming took 4 bases from V and 5 from J, leaving 14 bases between them. CDR1 and CDR2 from the germline V gene are SGHTA and FQGNSA. CDR3 length equals 14 residues. CDR3 residues: CASSSSGGGTEAFF. The CDR3 DNA follows: TGTGCCAGCAGCTCTAGCGGGGGGGGGACTGAAGCTTTCTTT. The entire variable domain, with the rest obtained from reference TRBV7-2 and TRBJ1-1, is as follows: GAGVSQSPSNKVTEKGKDVELRCDPISGHTALYWYRQSLGQGLEFLIYFQGNSAPDKSGLPSDRFSAERTGGSVSTLTIQRTQQEDSAVYLCASSSSGGGTEAFFGQGTRLTVV.

Of note for this clone: Other DNA sequences in this specimen translate into the identical CDR3. The chain recombines TRBV27 with TRBJ1-3; possibly TRBD1 for D (5 bases). Between the trimmed V and J ends, which lost 2 bases and 4 bases, there was a span of 9 bases. Germline V gene lookup returns CDR1 MNHEY and CDR2 SMNVEV (reference sequence). There are 14 residues in the CDR3. The DNA for the CDR3 is TGTGCCAGCAGTTTACTAGGGGCCGGAAACACCATATATTTT. As protein: CASSLLGAGNTIYF.

The chain couples TRBV5-6 to TRBJ2-1; weak D call: TRBD1 (6 bases). The CDR3 extends over 13 amino acids. The germline CDR1 and CDR2 sequences are SGHDT and YYEEEE. Trimming stripped 5 bases from V and 7 bases from J, with 13 bases between. CDR3 bases: TGTGCCAGCAGTCAGGGGAATCGAAATGAGCAGTTCTTC. Amino acid sequence: CASSQGNRNEQFF.

The J gene is TRBJ2-2, the V gene TRBV6-5; tentatively, D is TRBD2 (7 bases). This CDR3 has 16 residues. CDR1 MNHEY and CDR2 SVGAGI come from the germline V gene. V shed 2 bases and J shed 4 bases, with 14 bases lying between them. The CDR3 is CASSYEGGASTGELFF. CDR3 bases: TGTGCCAGCAGTTACGAGGGGGGGGCGAGCACCGGGGAGCTGTTTTTT.

This sequence joins TRBV19 and TRBJ2-7; 7 bases line up with TRBD1. This CDR3 spans 15 amino acids. With V trimmed by 5 bases and J by 3 bases, 10 bases remained unmatched. The germline gives CDR1 LNHDA, CDR2 SQIVND (reference sequence). As DNA, the CDR3 is TGTGCCAGTAGTTCCCACAGGGGCACCCTCTACGAGCAGTACTTC. This translates into CASSSHRGTLYEQYF.

This clone has just one count. V usage is TRBV2 and J usage is TRBJ1-5; TRBD1 matches at 7 bases. This CDR3 is built from 12 residues. V trimming: 11 bases; J trimming: 4 bases; junction bases outside the gene matches: 5. Germline assignment: CDR1 SNHLY and CDR2 FYNNEI. This chain's CDR3 is CASQGRNQPQHF. Written as DNA, the CDR3 is TGTGCCTCACAGGGGAGGAATCAGCCCCAGCATTTT. The complete variable domain, with remaining parts taken from reference TRBV2 and TRBJ1-5, reads EPEVTQTPSHQVTQMGQEVILRCVPISNHLYFYWYRQILGQKVEFLVSFYNNEISEKSEIFDDQFSVERPDGSNFTLKIRSTKLEDSAMYFCASQGRNQPQHFGDGTRLSIL.

The CDR3 DNA is TGTGCCAGCAGCGTTGACAGGGGGGAGTACAATGAGCAGTTCTTC. Its protein is CASSVDRGEYNEQFF. V and J are TRBV9 and TRBJ2-1; 9 bases line up with TRBD1. This CDR3 is built from 15 residues. Germline-derived CDR1 and CDR2 are SGDLS and YYNGEE. Trimming took 2 bases from V and 4 from J; bases not matched to a gene: 4.

V is TRBV5-1 and J is TRBJ1-6; 12 bases align to TRBD1. CDR3 size: 20 residues. Losses at the gene ends were 5 bases for V and 4 bases for J; bases not matched to a gene: 16. Germline assignment: CDR1 SGHRS and CDR2 YFSETQ. The CDR3 region has the DNA TGCGCCAGCAGATCTCGTCCGGGACAGGGGGCGAAACGTTATAATTCACCCCTCCACTTT. Translation: CASRSRPGQGAKRYNSPLHF.

The chain employs TRBV19 and TRBJ1-1; 8 nucleotides match TRBD1. The germline V gene encodes CDR1 LNHDA and CDR2 SQIVND (reference sequence). With 7 bases clipped from V and 7 bases from J, the junction kept 17 bases outside the gene matches. CDR3 length: 16 residues. The CDR3 protein is CASTLGTGGPQGEAFF. DNA of the CDR3: TGTGCCAGTACCCTGGGGACAGGAGGTCCCCAGGGTGAAGCTTTCTTT.

The V and J genes are TRBV5-1 and TRBJ2-3; TRBD2 aligns across 11 bases. CDR1 is SGHRS, CDR2 YFSETQ, per germline. The CDR3 length is 15 residues. With 0 bases clipped from V and 6 bases from J, the junction kept 3 bases outside the gene matches. The CDR3 reads CASSLDSGGADTQYF. Here the CDR3 DNA reads TGCGCCAGCAGCTTGGATAGCGGGGGGGCTGATACGCAGTATTTT.

The rearrangement joins TRBV7-8 to TRBJ1-1; the match to TRBD1 covers 7 bases. The CDR3 sequence is 13 residues long. J gave up 9 bases and V 6 bases, and 10 bases lay outside the gene matches. Germline lookup yields CDR1 SGHVS and CDR2 FQNEAQ. The CDR3 nucleotides read TGTGCCAGCAGTTATGACAGGGAAACTAAAGCTTTCTTT. Protein sequence: CASSYDRETKAFF.

The chain uses TRBV3-1 (or the pseudogene TRBV3-2) and TRBJ2-3; tentatively, D is TRBD2 (5 bases). The CDR3 extends over 16 amino acids. CDR1 LGHDT and CDR2 YNNKEL come from the germline V gene (reference sequence). Trimming pared 4 bases from V and 8 bases from J, leaving 22 bases between. CDR3 sequence: CASSPDLPRRYGTQYF. In nucleotides, the CDR3 is TGTGCCAGCAGCCCCGACCTGCCCCGGAGGTACGGTACGCAGTATTTT.

Only one count was recorded for this clone. CDR3 sequence (DNA): TGTGCCAGCAGCGACGGAGGGGGCAGGGGAGGAGATACGCAGTATTTT. It specifies CASSDGGGRGGDTQYF. This chain joins TRBV7-2 and TRBJ2-3; D perhaps matches TRBD1 (7 bases). CDR3 length equals 16 residues. V lost 5 bases and J lost 5, with 20 bases in between. CDR1 is SGHTA, CDR2 FQGNSA, per germline. The variable domain in full, completed from reference TRBV7-2 and TRBJ2-3, reads GAGVSQSPSNKVTEKGKDVELRCDPISGHTALYWYRQSLGQGLEFLIYFQGNSAPDKSGLPSDRFSAERTGGSVSTLTIQRTQQEDSAVYLCASSDGGGRGGDTQYFGPGTRLTVL.

The chain is built from TRBV18 and TRBJ1-3; TRBD1 agrees at 7 bases. From germline, CDR1 is KGHSH and CDR2 LQKENI. This CDR3 contains 15 residues. V was clipped by 1 base and J by 2 bases; unmatched bases: 2. This chain's CDR3 is CASSPLDRPGNTIYF. The CDR3 region has the DNA TGTGCCAGCTCACCACTGGACAGGCCTGGAAACACCATATATTTT.

The genes are TRBV15 and TRBJ2-7, with no clear D. Germline V CDR1 and CDR2: LNHNV, YYDKDF (reference sequence). The CDR3 has 16 amino acids. V was shortened by 6 bases and J by 5 bases, with 23 bases between the two germline ends. The chain's CDR3 is CATSSPGTSGYHEQYF. CDR3 in DNA: TGTGCCACCAGTAGCCCTGGTACCTCGGGTTACCACGAGCAGTACTTC.

The chain joins TRBV9 to TRBJ1-2; 7 bases line up with TRBD1. The germline CDR1 and CDR2 sequences are SGDLS and YYNGEE. J gave up 4 bases and V 3 bases, and 9 bases lay outside the gene matches. The CDR3 contains 15 residues. Written as DNA, the CDR3 is TGTGCCAGCAGCGAAGTGACAGGGACTAGCTATGGCTACACCTTC. Protein: CASSEVTGTSYGYTF.